The 20 T cell receptor beta chains reported below all come from one sample, sequenced in a study of blood T cell repertoires in COVID-19. The repertoire was sequenced with immunoSEQ multiplex PCR; TCRdb's copy has only in-frame clones and lacks some. The sample contains 70,000 or so clones, 82% of which appear only once. The sequencing sample was made of peripheral blood. Source of these receptors: a human donor in a cohort sampled during active COVID-19.

The chain has TRBV29-1 and TRBJ1-2, with 9 bases that match TRBD1. Germline CDR1 reads SQVTM; CDR2 reads ANQGSEA. J was trimmed by 2 bases and V by 5 bases; bases with no gene match: 6. The CDR3 spans 14 residues. CDR3 DNA: TGCAGCGTTTTTACAGGGGGCGAGAACTATGGCTACACCTTC. Its protein product is CSVFTGGENYGYTF. The full variable domain, with the rest looked up from reference TRBV29-1 and TRBJ1-2, is SAVISQKPSRDICQRGTSLTIQCQVDSQVTMMFWYRQQPGQSLTLIATANQGSEATYESGFVIDKFPISRPNLTFSTLTVSNMSPEDSSIYLCSVFTGGENYGYTFGSGTRLTVV.

The J gene is TRBJ1-2, the V gene TRBV12-3 or TRBV12-4; D not certain. This CDR3 comprises 13 residues. V was cut by 1 base and J by 4 bases, with 7 bases left in between. CDR3 loop: CASSLGQSYGYTF. For the CDR3, the DNA is TGTGCCAGCAGTTTAGGACAATCCTATGGCTACACCTTC.

The CDR3 loop is CASSLIQGADSPLHF. CDR3 coding DNA: TGTGCCAGCAGCTTAATCCAGGGGGCCGATTCACCCCTCCACTTT. The chain joins TRBV5-8 to TRBJ1-6, with 8 bases aligning to TRBD1. The V gene end was trimmed by 2 bases and the J gene end by 8 bases; junction bases not matched to a gene: 6. The CDR3 contains 15 residues. Per germline, CDR1 SGHTS and CDR2 YDEGEE.

This rearrangement joins TRBV27 to TRBJ1-4; 11 bases agree with TRBD1. CDR3 length: 16 residues. V dropped 4 bases and J dropped 6; count of bases not matched to a gene: 7. Germline V gene lookup returns CDR1 MNHEY and CDR2 SMNVEV (reference sequence). CDR3: CASSSFWTGGDEKLFF. The CDR3 nucleotides are TGTGCCAGCAGTTCATTTTGGACAGGGGGCGATGAAAAACTGTTTTTT.

This clone was seen once. The chain has TRBV6-1 and TRBJ2-3; a possible D gene is TRBD1 (7 bases). The germline CDR1 and CDR2 sequences are MNHNS and SASEGT. The CDR3 is 17 residues long. V was cut by 4 bases and J by 1 base, with 18 bases left in between. CDR3 residues: CASSGSRGDRCTDTQYF. As DNA, the CDR3 is TGTGCCAGCAGTGGGTCGAGGGGGGACAGATGCACAGATACGCAGTATTTT.

DNA for the CDR3: TGCGCCAGCAGCCAAGGCGGAAACTCTGGAAACACCATATATTTT. Amino acids: CASSQGGNSGNTIYF. The rearrangement links TRBV4-1 to TRBJ1-3; D ambiguous. V was pared by 1 base and J by 0 bases, with 7 bases between. The CDR3 runs 15 residues. Germline-derived CDR1 and CDR2 are MGHRA and YSYEKL.

This CDR3 reads CASSLTISSGVGDTQYF. DNA for the CDR3: TGCGCCAGCAGCTTGACCATTTCTAGCGGGGTAGGAGATACGCAGTATTTT. The chain links TRBV5-1 to TRBJ2-3; 9 bases are shared with TRBD2. Germline-derived CDR1 and CDR2 are SGHRS and YFSETQ. The trim removed 1 base at V and 5 bases at J, leaving 11 bases unmatched. This CDR3 comprises 17 residues.

The gene calls are TRBV15 and TRBJ1-5, with D unresolved. Germline V gives CDR1 LNHNV, CDR2 YYDKDF (reference sequence). CDR3 length: 13 amino acids. Deletions cut 3 bases from V and 6 bases from J, with 9 bases between. CDR3 DNA sequence: TGTGCCACCAGCAGGGGAGAGGGTCAGCCCCAGCATTTT. Protein sequence: CATSRGEGQPQHF.

The chain couples TRBV18 to TRBJ1-1; TRBD1 matches at 8 bases. Trimming cost V 5 bases and J 11 bases; bases outside gene matches: 10. Per the germline V gene, CDR1 is KGHSH and CDR2 is LQKENI. This CDR3 is built from 13 residues. The CDR3 nucleotides read TGTGCCAGCTCATCCGGGACAGGTCTCACGGCTTTCTTT. Translating gives CASSSGTGLTAFF.

This chain links TRBV3-1 (or the pseudogene TRBV3-2) with TRBJ1-2; D is possibly TRBD1 (5 bases). Trimming stripped 3 bases from V and 1 base from J, with 27 bases between. CDR3 length: 20 residues. Germline assignment: CDR1 LGHDT and CDR2 YNNKEL (reference sequence). The DNA for the CDR3 is TGTGCCAGCAGCCACACCGGGGGGTGGCGGGGGGTGGATTATAACTATGGCTACACCTTC. This translates into CASSHTGGWRGVDYNYGYTF.

This chain connects TRBV4-2 to TRBJ2-7, with a possible D match to TRBD1 (6 bases). Germline V gene data show CDR1 as LGHNA and CDR2 as YNFKEQ. V lost 3 bases to trimming and J lost 0 bases, with 15 bases between them. The CDR3 has 16 residues. CDR3 bases: TGTGCCAGCAGCCAGGAAACAGGGCTAAGCTCCTACGAGCAGTACTTC. It translates to CASSQETGLSSYEQYF.

The CDR3 region is CASSLRKGAEYHEQYF. Here the CDR3 DNA reads TGTGCCAGCAGCTTAAGAAAGGGGGCGGAATATCACGAGCAGTACTTC. The chain recombines TRBV7-2 with TRBJ2-7; 7 bases map to TRBD1. The CDR3 contains 16 residues. The germline gives CDR1 SGHTA, CDR2 FQGNSA. Losses at the gene ends were 2 bases for V and 5 bases for J; bases not matched to a gene: 12.

This chain uses TRBV14 with TRBJ2-3; 7 positions agree with TRBD1. Trimming took 7 bases from V and 1 from J; bases not matched to a gene: 5. This CDR3 region has 14 residues. The V gene's germline CDR1 is SGHDN and CDR2 FVKESK. The CDR3 reads CASNGQGGTDTQYF. CDR3 DNA sequence: TGTGCCAGCAATGGGCAGGGGGGCACAGATACGCAGTATTTT.

The V gene is TRBV2, the J gene TRBJ2-3, with 8 bases lining up with TRBD2. Germline V CDR1 and CDR2: SNHLY, FYNNEI. This CDR3 region has 14 residues. V lost 11 bases to trimming and J lost 4 bases; unmatched junction nucleotides: 11. CDR3 bases: TGTGCCTCCTTAATCGGGGGGGGCCCAGATACGCAGTATTTT. Residues: CASLIGGGPDTQYF.

The V call is TRBV18, the J call TRBJ2-7; 7 bases match TRBD1. CDR1 is KGHSH, CDR2 LQKENI, per germline. The V segment lost 1 base and the J segment 4 bases; nucleotides outside the gene matches: 13. The CDR3 covers 17 residues. CDR3 sequence: CASSPRPRGFTLYEQYF. CDR3 bases: TGTGCCAGCTCACCACGCCCCAGGGGGTTCACCCTTTACGAGCAGTACTTC.

This clone has only one observation. The V and J genes are TRBV15 and TRBJ2-2; D remains ambiguous. The V end lost 1 base, the J end lost 5 bases, and 5 bases lay between the germline ends. Looked up from germline, CDR1 is LNHNV and CDR2 is YYDKDF (reference sequence). This CDR3 is 13 amino acids long. In nucleotides, the CDR3 is TGTGCCACCAGCAGAGCCAGGACCGGGGAGCTGTTTTTT. Its translation: CATSRARTGELFF.

This rearrangement joins TRBV5-6 to TRBJ1-2; 9 bases are a match to TRBD1. The CDR3 spans 15 residues. Germline CDR1 reads SGHDT; CDR2 reads YYEEEE. Unmatched junction bases numbered 6, after V lost 2 bases and J lost 4 bases. This chain's CDR3 is CASSLDQQGAYGYTF. The CDR3 nucleotides are TGTGCCAGCAGCTTAGACCAACAGGGGGCCTATGGCTACACCTTC.

V and J are TRBV5-4 and TRBJ1-1, with D perhaps TRBD1 (6 bases). The CDR3 runs to 14 residues. With 10 bases removed from V and 5 bases from J, the gap between germline ends came to 21 bases. Germline lookup yields CDR1 SGHNT and CDR2 YYREEE (reference sequence). In DNA, the CDR3 is TGTGCCGGACAATTTCCAGGGGAGGGAACTGAAGCTTTCTTT. Translation: CAGQFPGEGTEAFF.

The rearrangement links TRBV19 to TRBJ2-6; tentatively, D is TRBD1 (6 bases). CDR1 is LNHDA, CDR2 SQIVND, per germline (reference sequence). Trimming took off 5 bases at V and 1 base at J, with 15 bases between the two ends. This CDR3 has 17 amino acids. In DNA form, the CDR3 reads TGTGCCAGTAGTCCGACAGGCTCCCCTTCTGGGGCCAACGTCCTGACTTTC. Encoded protein: CASSPTGSPSGANVLTF.

The CDR3 bases are TGCGCCAGCAGCCCCCCGACCAGGGCTCAGGAGCAGTACTTC. Translation: CASSPPTRAQEQYF. The V call is TRBV4-1, the J call TRBJ2-7; maybe TRBD1 (5 bases). Trimming left V 4 bases short and J 7 bases short, with 17 bases between. CDR1 is MGHRA, CDR2 YSYEKL, per germline. The CDR3 contains 14 residues.